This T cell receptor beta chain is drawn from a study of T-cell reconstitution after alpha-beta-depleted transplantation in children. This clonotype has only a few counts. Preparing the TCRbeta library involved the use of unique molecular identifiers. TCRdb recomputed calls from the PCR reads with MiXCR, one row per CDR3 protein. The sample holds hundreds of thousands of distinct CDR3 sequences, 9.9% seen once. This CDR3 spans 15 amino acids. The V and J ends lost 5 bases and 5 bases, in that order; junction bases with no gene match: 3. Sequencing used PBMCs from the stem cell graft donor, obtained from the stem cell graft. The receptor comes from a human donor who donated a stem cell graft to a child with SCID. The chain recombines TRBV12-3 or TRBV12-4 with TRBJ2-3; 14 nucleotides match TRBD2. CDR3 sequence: CASSPTSGREDTQYF. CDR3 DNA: TGTGCCAGCAGTCCGACTAGCGGGAGGGAAGATACGCAGTATTTT.